This is a list of T cell receptor beta chains from one sample in a study of cytomegalovirus exposure and HLA in healthy donors. The protocol was immunoSEQ multiplex PCR, while the TCRdb copy is restricted to in-frame clones and leaves out a portion. The data contain about 140,000 clones, approximately 87% of them singletons. The sequenced sample was PBMCs. These receptors were obtained from a man between 18 and 35 years old in good health and CMV-seronegative. The CDR3 runs from the conserved cysteine through the conserved F or W. Clone size appears in some rows only: once, few, many, or a class for an expanded clone.

j_call	clone_size	v_call	cdr3_aa
TRBJ1-1	.	TRBV6-4	CASSRGQGEAFF
TRBJ1-1	.	TRBV27	CASSLFPPTALNTEAFF
TRBJ2-1	.	TRBV27	CASSFHGTSGRPGDEQFF
TRBJ2-7	.	TRBV7-2	CASSLGSGSSYEQYF
TRBJ2-1	.	TRBV6-5	CASSYSSGERLDEQFF
TRBJ2-3	.	TRBV29-1	CSVEIWTGGLSTDTQYF
TRBJ2-7	.	TRBV5-8	CASTWGGISRTYEQYF
TRBJ2-1	.	TRBV11-2	CASSLLVLSEQFF
TRBJ2-2	.	TRBV11-2	CASSWAGGARSTGELFF
TRBJ2-3	.	TRBV7-2	CASSLAGGSLTDTQYF
TRBJ2-5	.	TRBV6-6	CASSPDGGLLYETQYF
TRBJ2-3	.	TRBV4-3	CASSQDGTSDADTQYF
TRBJ1-2	.	TRBV18	CASALDREDGYTF
TRBJ2-6	.	TRBV27	CASGTGFSSGANVLTF
TRBJ2-7	.	TRBV30	CAWSASYEQYF
TRBJ2-1	.	TRBV15	CATSREGEAPYNEQFF
TRBJ2-5	many	TRBV4-3	CASSQTTGTGGQTQYF
TRBJ2-3	.	TRBV19	CASRSRRGPTDTQYF
TRBJ2-5	.	TRBV29-1	CSGALRETQYF
TRBJ1-1	.	TRBV9	CASSLTGGEWDTEAFF
TRBJ2-1	.	TRBV6-6	CASSYGGATKNEQFF
TRBJ2-7	.	TRBV11-2	CASSLSLGDEQYF
TRBJ2-7	few	TRBV27	CASGDYEQYF
TRBJ2-1	.	TRBV5-1	CASTTLSGQRGGEQFF
TRBJ2-7	.	TRBV10-3	CAISEGLIYEQYF
TRBJ1-1	.	TRBV7-2	CASSLGPGNTEAFF
TRBJ1-4	.	TRBV5-1	CASSEGLDNEKLFF
TRBJ2-5	.	TRBV9	CASSPRQGLGETQYF
TRBJ2-7	once	TRBV19	CASSIRSSVSYEQYF
TRBJ1-5	.	TRBV28	CASSFWREDQPQHF
TRBJ1-6	.	TRBV6-1	CASSESGGNSPLHF
TRBJ2-7	.	TRBV19	CASSPIWTGGTYEQYF
TRBJ2-7	.	TRBV19	CASSTSGGASYEQYF